The 5 T cell receptor beta chains in this list originate from one sample, sequenced in a study of T cells in Graves' hyperthyroidism and ophthalmopathy. Amplified TCR beta CDR3 regions came from RNA transcripts. Researchers ran a first-round RT-PCR on the TCR CDR3 using the HTBI primer set. TCRdb processed the multiplex PCR reads anew with MiXCR; each CDR3 protein has one entry. The table has some 460,000 distinct CDR3 sequences, 15% to 18% seen once. Sequenced: blood. These receptors were taken from a young woman with Graves' hyperthyroidism.

This clonotype was seen more than once but under ten times. This clone may be a read error of a much larger clone one base away. The rearrangement links TRBV3-1 to TRBJ2-7, with 12 bases lining up with TRBD2. Germline-derived CDR1 and CDR2 are LGHDT and YNNKEL (reference sequence). CDR3 size: 13 residues. V shed 4 bases, J shed 5 bases, and the junction held 0 bases outside the gene matches. The CDR3 reads CASSRLAGDEQYF. The CDR3 nucleotides read TGTGCCAGCAGCCGACTAGCGGGGGACGAGCAGTACTTC.

Details on this clonotype: This likely comes from a read error, as the CDR3 has no conserved phenylalanine or tryptophan at its end. J is TRBJ1-2 and V is TRBV6-1; no clear D. The CDR3 runs 14 residues. Per the germline V gene, CDR1 is MNHNS and CDR2 is SASEGT. Trimming stripped 5 bases from V and 4 bases from J, with 14 bases between. The CDR3 bases are TGTGCCAGCAGTCGATCCGACACGAGCTATGGCTACACCCTC. It codes for CASSRSDTSYGYTL.

In its sample, this clonotype was seen many times. The chain has TRBV3-1 and TRBJ2-4, with D possibly being TRBD1 (5 bases). This CDR3 is built from 14 residues. V dropped 0 bases and J dropped 8 bases, with 11 bases sitting between them. The germline V gene has CDR1 LGHDT and CDR2 YNNKEL (reference sequence). CDR3: CASSQDRVIHIQYF. The CDR3 DNA follows: TGTGCCAGCAGCCAAGACAGGGTTATTCACATTCAGTACTTC.

This clonotype appeared many times. The CDR3 DNA reads as TGCGCCAGCAGTGAGAGGTGGACTGACCAGTTCTTC. Its translation is CASSERWTDQFF. The chain couples TRBV10-1 to TRBJ2-1, with D possibly matching TRBD2 (5 bases). Germline loops: CDR1 WNHNN, CDR2 SYGVQD (reference sequence). The CDR3 loop spans 12 amino acids. V was cut by 2 bases and J by 13 bases, with 12 bases left in between.

This sequence joins TRBV18 and TRBJ2-3; D is unresolved. Trimming took off 1 base at V and 3 bases at J, with 11 bases between the two ends. Germline CDR1 reads KGHSH; CDR2 reads LQKENI. This CDR3 is built from 15 residues. The CDR3 region has the DNA TGTGCCAGCTCACCACTGAACTTTCGTACAGATACGCAGTATTTT. Its translation is CASSPLNFRTDTQYF.